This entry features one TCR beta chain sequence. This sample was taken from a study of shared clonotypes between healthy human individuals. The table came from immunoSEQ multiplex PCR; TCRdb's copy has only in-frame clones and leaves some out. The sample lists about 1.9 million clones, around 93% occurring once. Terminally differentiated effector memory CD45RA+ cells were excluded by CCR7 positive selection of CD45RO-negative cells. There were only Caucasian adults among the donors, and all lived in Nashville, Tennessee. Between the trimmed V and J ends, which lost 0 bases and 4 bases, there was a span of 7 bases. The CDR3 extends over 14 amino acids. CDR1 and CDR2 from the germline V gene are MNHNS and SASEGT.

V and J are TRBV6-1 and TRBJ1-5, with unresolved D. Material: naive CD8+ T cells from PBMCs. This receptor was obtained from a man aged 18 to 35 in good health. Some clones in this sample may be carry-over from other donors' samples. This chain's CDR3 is CASSEANRNQPQHF. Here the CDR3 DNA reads TGTGCCAGCAGTGAAGCGAATAGGAATCAGCCCCAGCATTTT.